The 13 T cell receptor beta chains given below trace back to one sample, sequenced in a study of blood T cell repertoires in COVID-19. Only in-frame clones appear in the TCRdb table, and some are missing; sequencing was by immunoSEQ multiplex PCR. The sample includes under 250,000 clones, 70% to 90% of them seen just once. The material sequenced was peripheral blood. The receptors shown here come from a man aged 45-60 years with COVID-19, enrolled during active disease.

V gene TRBV30 combines with J gene TRBJ2-7; maybe TRBD2 (6 bases). Trimming pared 3 bases from V and 9 bases from J, leaving 15 bases between. Germline loops: CDR1 GTSNPN, CDR2 SVGIG (reference sequence). CDR3 size: 12 residues. CDR3 nucleotide sequence: TGTGCCTGGAGCTTACAAAGCGGGTGGCAGTACTTC. Its protein product is CAWSLQSGWQYF.

The rearrangement links TRBV21-1 to TRBJ2-1; TRBD2, as called in the table, went unchecked against the DNA. TRBV21-1 is noted as a pseudogene. This CDR3 has 17 amino acids. The CDR3 protein is CASSKEAGETGYNEQFF. The CDR3 DNA follows: TGTGCCAGCAGCAAAGAAGCGGGGGAGACAGGGTACAATGAGCAGTTCTTC.

In the case of this clone: This sample includes further DNA sequences coding for the same CDR3. The CDR3 DNA follows: TGTGCCAGCAGCCCGGGACATCAGAACACTGAAGCTTTCTTT. Protein sequence: CASSPGHQNTEAFF. The rearrangement uses TRBV7-3 and TRBJ1-1; TRBD1 is a possible D gene (6 bases). V shed 5 bases and J shed 1 base, with 11 bases lying between them. Germline V gene lookup returns CDR1 SGHTA and CDR2 FQGTGA. The CDR3 is 14 amino acids.

The genes are TRBV2 and TRBJ1-6; 7 nucleotides match TRBD1. CDR1 is SNHLY and CDR2 is FYNNEI in the germline V gene. V lost 1 base and J lost 7; bases outside the gene matches: 4. This CDR3 has 15 residues. CDR3 in amino acids: CASSEEGAGNSPLHF. The CDR3 region has the DNA TGTGCCAGCAGTGAAGAGGGGGCAGGCAATTCACCCCTCCACTTT.

V usage is TRBV7-2 and J usage is TRBJ2-2, with 10 bases fitting TRBD2. V dropped 5 bases and J dropped 0; count of bases not matched to a gene: 9. This CDR3 has 18 residues. In germline, CDR1 is SGHTA, CDR2 FQGNSA. The CDR3 coding sequence is TGTGCCAGCAGCCGCCATCGTAGCGGGGGGTCGAACACCGGGGAGCTGTTTTTT. Translating gives CASSRHRSGGSNTGELFF. Full variable domain (outside the CDR3, taken from reference TRBV7-2 and TRBJ2-2): GAGVSQSPSNKVTEKGKDVELRCDPISGHTALYWYRQSLGQGLEFLIYFQGNSAPDKSGLPSDRFSAERTGGSVSTLTIQRTQQEDSAVYLCASSRHRSGGSNTGELFFGEGSRLTVL.

This clone has only a few counts. This rearrangement joins TRBV29-1 to TRBJ2-7; TRBD2 might be the D (5 bases). Trimming removed 4 bases from V and 2 bases from J, with 15 bases in between. This CDR3 comprises 14 residues. Germline lookup yields CDR1 SQVTM and CDR2 ANQGSEA. The CDR3 loop is CSVVGPDSAYEQYF. CDR3 nucleotide sequence: TGCAGCGTTGTAGGACCGGACTCAGCCTACGAGCAGTACTTC.

This sequence joins TRBV5-1 and TRBJ2-3, with D possibly matching TRBD2 (6 bases). The V and J ends lost 1 base and 3 bases respectively, with 12 bases between them. The germline gives CDR1 SGHRS, CDR2 YFSETQ. The CDR3 has 15 residues. This CDR3 is CASSLTSKGTDTQYF. The CDR3 DNA reads TGCGCCAGCAGCTTGACTAGCAAGGGGACAGATACGCAGTATTTT. The full variable domain, its missing parts supplied by reference TRBV5-1 and TRBJ2-3, is KAGVTQTPRYLIKTRGQQVTLSCSPISGHRSVSWYQQTPGQGLQFLFEYFSETQRNKGNFPGRFSGRQFSNSRSEMNVSTLELGDSALYLCASSLTSKGTDTQYFGPGTRLTVL.

This chain joins TRBV6-2 or TRBV6-3 and TRBJ2-7, with 10 bases identical to TRBD1. The CDR3 contains 15 residues. V shed 2 bases, J shed 0 bases, and the junction held 1 base outside the gene matches. Germline CDR1 MNHEY, CDR2 SVGEGT. Here the CDR3 reads CASSYRTGGSYEQYF. The CDR3 DNA reads as TGTGCCAGCAGTTACCGGACAGGGGGCTCCTACGAGCAGTACTTC.

The gene calls are TRBV6-5 and TRBJ2-7, with TRBD1 matching 7 bases. In germline, CDR1 is MNHEY, CDR2 SVGAGI. J gave up 2 bases and V 9 bases, and 10 bases lay outside the gene matches. CDR3 length: 14 amino acids. In DNA form, the CDR3 reads TGTGCCAGTAAAATCGGGACAGACACCTACGAGCAGTACTTC. Translating it yields CASKIGTDTYEQYF.

This chain joins TRBV5-8 and TRBJ2-1; D perhaps matches TRBD2 (6 bases). From germline, CDR1 is SGHTS and CDR2 YDEGEE. Deletions cut 4 bases from V and 9 bases from J, with 17 bases between. There are 14 residues in the CDR3. CDR3 nucleotide sequence: TGTGCCAGCAGCCCTGGGGGGATCCGGGTTGAGCAGTTCTTC. Encoded protein: CASSPGGIRVEQFF.

The rearrangement uses TRBV7-8 and TRBJ2-7; 9 positions agree with TRBD1. Germline CDR1 and CDR2: SGHVS and FQNEAQ. This CDR3 is built from 16 residues. Trimming took 1 base from V and 3 from J; bases not matched to a gene: 7. This CDR3 is CASSLVGTGIIYEQYF. The CDR3 nucleotides are TGTGCCAGCAGCTTAGTAGGGACAGGGATCATCTACGAGCAGTACTTC.

The chain carries TRBV5-4 and TRBJ2-3; TRBD1 agrees at 7 bases. From germline, CDR1 is SGHNT and CDR2 YYREEE (reference sequence). The CDR3 spans 15 residues. J gave up 5 bases and V 5 bases, and 11 bases lay outside the gene matches. The CDR3 loop reads CASRPTGTEEDTQYF. DNA of the CDR3: TGTGCCAGCAGACCTACCGGGACAGAGGAAGATACGCAGTATTTT.

CDR3: CASSFPPSGGRTEAFF. The CDR3 region has the DNA TGTGCCAGCAGTTTTCCCCCTAGCGGGGGGCGGACTGAAGCTTTCTTT. The V call is TRBV6-2 or TRBV6-3, the J call TRBJ1-1; perhaps TRBD1 as D (6 bases). The V gene lost 4 bases and the J gene lost 5 bases, with 20 bases spanning the gap. CDR1 MNHEY and CDR2 SVGEGT come from the germline V gene. This CDR3 region has 16 residues.